Following are 6 T cell receptor beta chains from one sample sequenced in a study of T cells after posttransplantation cyclophosphamide. The data were produced by immunoSEQ multiplex PCR, yet TCRdb's version contains in-frame clones alone and is incomplete. The sample consists of 35,000 to 45,000 clones, around 80% of them appearing once. A marrow graft followed busulfan-fludarabine conditioning, with cyclophosphamide on days +3 and +4. The material was CD4+ T cells sorted from blood, obtained roughly 1,900 days after a stem cell transplant with posttransplant cyclophosphamide. The origin of the receptors is a female patient aged 40-50 years who received an allogeneic stem cell transplant from a related donor, was CMV-positive, and had no GVHD. Some T cells may possibly be graft donor cells.

The J gene is TRBJ2-7, the V gene TRBV11-2; 7 positions agree with TRBD1. V lost 2 bases, J lost 3 bases, and 7 bases stayed unmatched. Per germline, CDR1 SGHAT and CDR2 FQNNGV. The CDR3 spans 15 residues. CDR3 sequence reads: CASSLLTGKNYEQYF. The CDR3 coding sequence is TGTGCCAGCAGCTTACTGACAGGGAAAAACTACGAGCAGTACTTC.

The rearrangement links TRBV2 to TRBJ2-2, with 8 bases that match TRBD1. The CDR3 runs to 17 residues. Trimming removed 6 bases from V and 2 bases from J; junction bases left unmatched: 11. Germline values: CDR1 SNHLY, CDR2 FYNNEI. DNA for the CDR3: TGTGCCAGCAGCCGCACAGGGGGTGGGATTAACACCGGGGAGCTGTTTTTT. Translating gives CASSRTGGGINTGELFF.

The chain is built from TRBV5-4 and TRBJ1-2, with D tentatively TRBD1 (6 bases). Germline lookup yields CDR1 SGHNT and CDR2 YYREEE (reference sequence). The CDR3 is 14 amino acids. Trimming cost V 0 bases and J 7 bases, with 13 bases left between them. The CDR3 sequence is CASSLETTRGGYTF. The CDR3 DNA reads as TGTGCCAGCAGCTTGGAGACAACCAGGGGTGGCTACACCTTC.

A single count supports this clone. This chain connects TRBV27 to TRBJ2-3; 8 nucleotides line up with TRBD2. CDR3 length: 13 residues. The trim removed 8 bases at V and 1 base at J, leaving 2 bases unmatched. Germline values: CDR1 MNHEY, CDR2 SMNVEV (reference sequence). CDR3 loop: CASRGGGTDTQYF. Written as DNA, the CDR3 is TGTGCCAGCCGGGGGGGCGGCACAGATACGCAGTATTTT.

This chain joins TRBV7-6 and TRBJ2-5, with 8 bases identical to TRBD2. CDR3 size: 17 residues. V lost 1 base, J lost 1 base, and 8 bases stayed unmatched. Germline V gene data show CDR1 as SGHVS and CDR2 as FNYEAQ. The CDR3 here is CASSLGVGGGTQETQYF. The CDR3 coding sequence is TGTGCCAGCAGCTTAGGGGTCGGCGGGGGGACCCAAGAGACCCAGTACTTC.

V and J are TRBV28 and TRBJ1-1; D might be TRBD1 (6 bases). With 5 bases removed from V and 2 bases from J, the gap between germline ends came to 9 bases. Germline lookup yields CDR1 MDHEN and CDR2 SYDVKM. This CDR3 comprises 13 residues. The CDR3 region has the DNA TGTGCCAGCAGTAACAGGGTAAACACTGAAGCTTTCTTT. Translation: CASSNRVNTEAFF.